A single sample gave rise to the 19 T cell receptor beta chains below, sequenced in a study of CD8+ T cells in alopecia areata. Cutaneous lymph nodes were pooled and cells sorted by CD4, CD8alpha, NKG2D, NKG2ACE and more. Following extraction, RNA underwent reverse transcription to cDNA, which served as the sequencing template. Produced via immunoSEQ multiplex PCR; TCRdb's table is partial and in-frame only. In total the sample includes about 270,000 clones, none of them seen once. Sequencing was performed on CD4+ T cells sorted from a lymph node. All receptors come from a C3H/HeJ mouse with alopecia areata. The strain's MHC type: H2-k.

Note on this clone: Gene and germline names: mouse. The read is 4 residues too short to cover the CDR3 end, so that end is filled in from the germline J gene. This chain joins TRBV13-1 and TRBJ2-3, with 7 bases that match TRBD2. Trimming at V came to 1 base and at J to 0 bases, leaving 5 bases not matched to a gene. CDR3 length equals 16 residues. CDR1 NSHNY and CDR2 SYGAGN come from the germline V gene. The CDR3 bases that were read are TGTGCCAGCAGTGATTGGGGGACTGCTAGTGCAGAA. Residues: CASSDWGTASAE. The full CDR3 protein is CASSDWGTASAETLYF.

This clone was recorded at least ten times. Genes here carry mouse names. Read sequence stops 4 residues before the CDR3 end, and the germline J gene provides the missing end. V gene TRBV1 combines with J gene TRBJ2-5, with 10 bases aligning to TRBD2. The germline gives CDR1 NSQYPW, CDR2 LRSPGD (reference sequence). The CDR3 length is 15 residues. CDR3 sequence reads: CTCSAVLGGRDTQYF. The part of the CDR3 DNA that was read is TGCACCTGCAGTGCAGTCCTGGGGGGGCGTGAC.

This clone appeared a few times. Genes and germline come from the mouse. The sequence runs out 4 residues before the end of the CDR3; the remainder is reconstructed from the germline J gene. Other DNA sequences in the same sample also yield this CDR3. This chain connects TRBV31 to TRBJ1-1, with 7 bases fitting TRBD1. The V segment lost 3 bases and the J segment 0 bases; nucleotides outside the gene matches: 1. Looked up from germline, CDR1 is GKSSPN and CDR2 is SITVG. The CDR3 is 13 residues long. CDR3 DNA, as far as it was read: TGTGCCTGGAGAGACAGGGCAAACACA. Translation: CAWRDRANT. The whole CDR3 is CAWRDRANTEVFF.

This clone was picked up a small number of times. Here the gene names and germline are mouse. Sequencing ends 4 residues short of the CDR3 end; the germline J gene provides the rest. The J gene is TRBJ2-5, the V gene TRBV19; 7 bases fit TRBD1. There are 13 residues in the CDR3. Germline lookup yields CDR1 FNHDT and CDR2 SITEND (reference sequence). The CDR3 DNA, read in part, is TGTGCCAGCGTACAGGGGAATGGGGAC. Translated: CASVQGNGD. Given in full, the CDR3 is CASVQGNGDTQYF. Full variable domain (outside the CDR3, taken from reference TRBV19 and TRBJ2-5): GGIITQTPKFLIGQEGQKLTLKCQQNFNHDTMYWYRQDSGKGLRLIYYSITENDLQKGDLSEGYDASREKKSSFSLTVTSAQKNEMAVFLCASVQGNGDTQYFGPGTRLLVL.

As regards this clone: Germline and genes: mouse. The CDR3 DNA, read in part, is TGCACCTGCAGTGCGCACCAGGGTGACTCC. This gives the protein CTCSAHQGDS. The whole CDR3 sequence reads CTCSAHQGDSDYTF. V gene TRBV1 combines with J gene TRBJ1-2; a possible D gene is TRBD1 (5 bases). The observed sequence ends 4 residues before the CDR3 terminus, with the missing tail filled in from the germline J gene. With 3 bases removed from V and 3 bases from J, the gap between germline ends came to 11 bases. There are 14 residues in the CDR3. In germline, CDR1 is NSQYPW, CDR2 LRSPGD (reference sequence).

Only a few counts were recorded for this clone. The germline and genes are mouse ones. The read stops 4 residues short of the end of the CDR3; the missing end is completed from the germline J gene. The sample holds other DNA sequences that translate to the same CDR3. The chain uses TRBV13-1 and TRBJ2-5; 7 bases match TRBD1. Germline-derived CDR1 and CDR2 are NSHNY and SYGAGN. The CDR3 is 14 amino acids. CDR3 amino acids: CASSGTGVGDTQYF. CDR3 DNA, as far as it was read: TGTGCCAGCAGTGGTACAGGGGTCGGGGAC.

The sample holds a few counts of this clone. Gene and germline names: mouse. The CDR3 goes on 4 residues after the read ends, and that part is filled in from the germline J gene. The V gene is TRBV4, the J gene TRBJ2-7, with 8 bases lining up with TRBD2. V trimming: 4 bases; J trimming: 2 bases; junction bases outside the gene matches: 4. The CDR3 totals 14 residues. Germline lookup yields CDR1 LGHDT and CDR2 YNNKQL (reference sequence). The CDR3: CASSWGGGPYEQYF. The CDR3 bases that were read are TGTGCCAGCAGCTGGGGGGGCGGCCCCTAT.

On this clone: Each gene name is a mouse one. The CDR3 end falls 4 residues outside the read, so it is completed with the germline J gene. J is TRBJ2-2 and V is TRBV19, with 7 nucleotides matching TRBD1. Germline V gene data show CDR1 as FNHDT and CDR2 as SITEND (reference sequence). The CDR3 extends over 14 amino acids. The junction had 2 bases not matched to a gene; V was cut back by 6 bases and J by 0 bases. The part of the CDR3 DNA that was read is TGTGCCAGCACGACAGGGTCAAACACCGGG. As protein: CASTTGSNTG. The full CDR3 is CASTTGSNTGQLYF.

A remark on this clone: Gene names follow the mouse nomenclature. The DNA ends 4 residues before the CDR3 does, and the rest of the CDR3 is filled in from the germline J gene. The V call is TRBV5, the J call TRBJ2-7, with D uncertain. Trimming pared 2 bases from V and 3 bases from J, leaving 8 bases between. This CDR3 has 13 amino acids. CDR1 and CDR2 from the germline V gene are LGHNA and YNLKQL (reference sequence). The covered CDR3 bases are TGTGCCAGCAGCCAAAACACCCTCTAT. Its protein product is CASSQNTLY. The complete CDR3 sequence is CASSQNTLYEQYF.

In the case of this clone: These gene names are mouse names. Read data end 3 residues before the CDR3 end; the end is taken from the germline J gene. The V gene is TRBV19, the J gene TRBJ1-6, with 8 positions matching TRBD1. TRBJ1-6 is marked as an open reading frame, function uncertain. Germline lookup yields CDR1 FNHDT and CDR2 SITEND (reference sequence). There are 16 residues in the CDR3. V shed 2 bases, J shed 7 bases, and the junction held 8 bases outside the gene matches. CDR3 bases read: TGTGCCAGCAGTATGGGCAGGGGGCAGGAAAATTCGCCC. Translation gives CASSMGRGQENSP. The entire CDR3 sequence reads CASSMGRGQENSPLYF.

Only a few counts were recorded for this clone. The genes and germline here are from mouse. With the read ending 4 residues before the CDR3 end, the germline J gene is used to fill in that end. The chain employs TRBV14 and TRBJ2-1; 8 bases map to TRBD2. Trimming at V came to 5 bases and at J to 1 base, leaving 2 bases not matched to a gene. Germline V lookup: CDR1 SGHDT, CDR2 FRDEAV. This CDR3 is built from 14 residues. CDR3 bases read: TGTGCCAGCAGCCACTGGGGGAACTATGCT. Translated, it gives CASSHWGNYA. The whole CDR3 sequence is CASSHWGNYAEQFF.

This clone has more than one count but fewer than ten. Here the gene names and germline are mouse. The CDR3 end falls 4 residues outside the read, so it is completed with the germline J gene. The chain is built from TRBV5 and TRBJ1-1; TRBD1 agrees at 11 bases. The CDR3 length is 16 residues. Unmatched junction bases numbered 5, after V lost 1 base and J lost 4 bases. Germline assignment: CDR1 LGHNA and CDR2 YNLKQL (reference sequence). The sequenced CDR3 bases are TGTGCCAGCAGCCAAGTCTGGACAGGGGGCGGCACA. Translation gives CASSQVWTGGGT. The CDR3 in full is CASSQVWTGGGTEVFF.

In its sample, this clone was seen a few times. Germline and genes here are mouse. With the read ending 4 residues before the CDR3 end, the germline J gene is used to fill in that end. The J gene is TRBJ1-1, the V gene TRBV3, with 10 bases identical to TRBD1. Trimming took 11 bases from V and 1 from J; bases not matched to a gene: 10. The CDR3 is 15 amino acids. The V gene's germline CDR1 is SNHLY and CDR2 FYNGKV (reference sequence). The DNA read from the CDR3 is TGTGCCCCAGCAGCTAGGGACAGGGGGAACACA. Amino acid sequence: CAPAARDRGNT. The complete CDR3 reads CAPAARDRGNTEVFF.

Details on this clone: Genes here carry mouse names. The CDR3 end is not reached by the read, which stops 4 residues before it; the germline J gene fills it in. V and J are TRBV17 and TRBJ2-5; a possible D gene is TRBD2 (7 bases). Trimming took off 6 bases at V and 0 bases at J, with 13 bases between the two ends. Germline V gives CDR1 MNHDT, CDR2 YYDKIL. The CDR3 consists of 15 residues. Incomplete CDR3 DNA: TGTGCTAGCAGATTCTGGGGGCTTAACCAAGAC. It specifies CASRFWGLNQD. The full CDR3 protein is CASRFWGLNQDTQYF.

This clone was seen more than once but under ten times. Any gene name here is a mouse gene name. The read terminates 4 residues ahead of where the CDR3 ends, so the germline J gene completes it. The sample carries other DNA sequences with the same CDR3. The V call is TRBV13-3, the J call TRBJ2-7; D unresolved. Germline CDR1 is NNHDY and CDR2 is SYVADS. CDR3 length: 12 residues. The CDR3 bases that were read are TGTGCCAGCAGTGATGCCAGGTAT. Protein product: CASSDARY. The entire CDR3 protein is CASSDARYEQYF.

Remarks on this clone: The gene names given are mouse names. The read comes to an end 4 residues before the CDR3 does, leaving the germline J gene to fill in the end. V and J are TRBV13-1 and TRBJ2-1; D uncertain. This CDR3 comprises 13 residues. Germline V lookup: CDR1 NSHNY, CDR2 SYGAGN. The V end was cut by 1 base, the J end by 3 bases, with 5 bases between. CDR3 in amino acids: CASSDKGYAEQFF. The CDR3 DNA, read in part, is TGTGCCAGCAGTGATAAGGGCTATGCT.

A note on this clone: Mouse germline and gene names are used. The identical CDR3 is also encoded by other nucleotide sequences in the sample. CDR3 protein: CASSDGTGDTQYF. The CDR3 bases that were read are TGTGCCAGCAGTGATGGGACAGGAGAC. V gene TRBV13-1 combines with J gene TRBJ2-5; 7 nucleotides agree with TRBD1. Coverage ceases 4 residues before the CDR3 finishes, and the germline J gene fills in the end. CDR1 and CDR2 (germline): NSHNY, SYGAGN. This CDR3 contains 13 residues.

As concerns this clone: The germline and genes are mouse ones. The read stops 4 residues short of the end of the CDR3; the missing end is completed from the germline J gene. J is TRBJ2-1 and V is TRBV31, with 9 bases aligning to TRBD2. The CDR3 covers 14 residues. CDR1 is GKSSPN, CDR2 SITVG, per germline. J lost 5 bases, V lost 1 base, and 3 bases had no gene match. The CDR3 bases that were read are TGTGCCTGGAGTCCGCTGGGGGGGGATGCT. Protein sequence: CAWSPLGGDA. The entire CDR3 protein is CAWSPLGGDAEQFF.

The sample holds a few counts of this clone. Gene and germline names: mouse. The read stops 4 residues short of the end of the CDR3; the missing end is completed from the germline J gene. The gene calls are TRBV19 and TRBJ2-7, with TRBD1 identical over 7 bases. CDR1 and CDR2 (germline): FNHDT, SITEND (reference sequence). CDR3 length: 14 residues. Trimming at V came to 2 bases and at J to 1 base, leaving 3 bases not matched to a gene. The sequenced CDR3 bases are TGTGCCAGCAGTATTCCCAGGGGGTCCTAT. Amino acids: CASSIPRGSY. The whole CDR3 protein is CASSIPRGSYEQYF.